The 30 T cell receptor beta chains in this list originate from one sample, sequenced in a study of CD8+ T cells in alopecia areata. The treatment denotes: oral pan-JAK inhibitor, 5-10 mg twice daily. RNA extraction was followed by reverse transcription into cDNA, which acted as the sequencing template. Here immunoSEQ multiplex PCR was the method, and the copy in TCRdb shows in-frame clones only, minus some. This sample has some 210,000 clones, with 66% found just once. The material was CD4+ T cells sorted from blood, obtained between weeks 43 and 45, from a patient treated with tofacitinib. All receptors derive from a human donor with alopecia areata.

V and J are TRBV19 and TRBJ2-7; D is unclear. V was shortened by 4 bases and J by 2 bases, with 6 bases between the two germline ends. Germline assignment: CDR1 LNHDA and CDR2 SQIVND (reference sequence). The CDR3 runs 12 residues. The CDR3 sequence: CASSTGTYEQYF. CDR3 bases: TGTGCCAGTAGTACTGGGACCTACGAGCAGTACTTC.

V and J are TRBV19 and TRBJ1-4, with D tentatively TRBD1 (6 bases). Germline V gene lookup returns CDR1 LNHDA and CDR2 SQIVND (reference sequence). This CDR3 region has 14 residues. Deletions cut 4 bases from V and 8 bases from J, with 14 bases between. CDR3 residues: CASSNRLQGEKLFF. CDR3 sequence (DNA): TGTGCCAGTAGTAATCGACTCCAGGGGGAAAAACTGTTTTTT.

The rearrangement joins TRBV18 to TRBJ2-1; D gene unclear. The CDR3 runs 13 residues. Germline V gene lookup returns CDR1 KGHSH and CDR2 LQKENI. V dropped 0 bases and J dropped 7 bases, with 7 bases sitting between them. This CDR3 is CASSPPAVNEQFF. The DNA for the CDR3 is TGTGCCAGCTCACCACCTGCGGTAAATGAGCAGTTCTTC. Full variable domain (outside the CDR3, taken from reference TRBV18 and TRBJ2-1): NAGVMQNPRHLVRRRGQEARLRCSPMKGHSHVYWYRQLPEEGLKFMVYLQKENIIDESGMPKERFSAEFPKEGPSILRIQQVVRGDSAAYFCASSPPAVNEQFFGPGTRLTVL.

The chain links TRBV27 to TRBJ2-7; no clear D. The CDR3 sequence is 13 residues long. V dropped 4 bases and J dropped 4 bases, with 11 bases sitting between them. CDR1 and CDR2 from the germline V gene are MNHEY and SMNVEV (reference sequence). CDR3 coding DNA: TGTGCCAGCAGTTCACAAGCCCCTTACGAGCAGTACTTC. Translating it yields CASSSQAPYEQYF.

The rearrangement uses TRBV7-8 and TRBJ1-2; 8 positions match TRBD1. The CDR3 runs to 16 residues. V was pared by 2 bases and J by 2 bases, with 7 bases of the junction left unmatched. Germline CDR1 SGHVS, CDR2 FQNEAQ. The DNA for the CDR3 is TGTGCCAGCAGCTTACCACAGGGGGACCCAAACTATGGCTACACCTTC. Protein product: CASSLPQGDPNYGYTF.

The table lists this clone with a few counts. V gene TRBV7-8 combines with J gene TRBJ2-3, with 10 bases that match TRBD2. Per germline, CDR1 SGHVS and CDR2 FQNEAQ. The CDR3 contains 15 residues. With V trimmed by 3 bases and J by 4 bases, 4 bases remained unmatched. The CDR3 region has the DNA TGTGCCAGCAGCTTTTCTAGCGGGGGCTCAGATACGCAGTATTTT. It translates to CASSFSSGGSDTQYF.

The chain is built from TRBV11-3 and TRBJ1-1; TRBD1 matches 9 bases. Looked up from germline, CDR1 is SGHNT and CDR2 is YENEEA. The V segment lost 4 bases and the J segment 4 bases; nucleotides outside the gene matches: 7. CDR3 size: 15 residues. The chain's CDR3 is CASSSPTGGTTEAFF. CDR3 DNA: TGTGCCAGCAGCTCCCCGACAGGGGGAACCACTGAAGCTTTCTTT.

The chain carries TRBV18 and TRBJ1-6; 8 positions agree with TRBD1. CDR3 length: 13 amino acids. Trimming at V came to 6 bases and at J to 10 bases, leaving 5 bases not matched to a gene. The germline gives CDR1 KGHSH, CDR2 LQKENI. CDR3 sequence reads: CASSDRGRSPLHF. The CDR3 bases are TGTGCCAGCTCCGACAGGGGCAGATCACCCCTCCACTTT.

The chain joins TRBV10-2 to TRBJ1-1; a weak D match, TRBD1 (5 bases). V was clipped by 8 bases and J by 2 bases, with 12 bases between them. The CDR3 runs 13 residues. Per the germline V gene, CDR1 is WSHSY and CDR2 is SAAADI. Here the CDR3 DNA reads TGCGCCAGCTTTAGGGACGGCAACACTGAAGCTTTCTTT. Amino acids: CASFRDGNTEAFF.

A few counts support this clone. The rearrangement links TRBV27 to TRBJ2-5, with D perhaps TRBD1 or TRBD2 (5 bases each). CDR1 is MNHEY and CDR2 is SMNVEV in the germline V gene (reference sequence). V lost 5 bases and J lost 7, with 8 bases in between. CDR3 length equals 11 residues. The CDR3 protein is CASSTGGTQYF. CDR3 DNA sequence: TGTGCCAGCAGTACAGGAGGGACCCAGTACTTC.

This sequence joins TRBV2 and TRBJ1-1; D not resolved. Germline values: CDR1 SNHLY, CDR2 FYNNEI. The length of the CDR3 is 15 residues. Trimming removed 9 bases from V and 5 bases from J, with 22 bases in between. The CDR3 region is CASTRGAEGGTEAFF. DNA of the CDR3: TGTGCCAGTACACGCGGCGCGGAGGGAGGGACTGAAGCTTTCTTT.

The chain has TRBV6-5 and TRBJ1-1; D gene uncertain. Trimming stripped 10 bases from V and 4 bases from J, with 16 bases between. Germline V CDR1 and CDR2: MNHEY, SVGAGI. The CDR3 consists of 13 residues. The CDR3 nucleotides read TGTGCCATCCAAGAGACGGTGAGCACTGAAGCTTTCTTT. It yields the protein CAIQETVSTEAFF.

V is TRBV4-1 and J is TRBJ2-3; D is perhaps TRBD2 (7 bases). Germline V gene sequence: CDR1 MGHRA, CDR2 YSYEKL. V lost 4 bases to trimming and J lost 3 bases, with 11 bases between them. The CDR3 consists of 14 residues. DNA for the CDR3: TGCGCCAGCAGCCCGGGGGGCCTGACAGATACGCAGTATTTT. Translated: CASSPGGLTDTQYF.

V and J are TRBV15 and TRBJ2-3; D is unresolved. The germline V gene has CDR1 LNHNV and CDR2 YYDKDF (reference sequence). The V end was cut by 0 bases, the J end by 4 bases, with 11 bases between. This CDR3 comprises 15 residues. The CDR3 nucleotides read TGTGCCACCAGCAGAGATTATGGGGTAGCAGATACGCAGTATTTT. It is translated as CATSRDYGVADTQYF.

This clone was picked up a small number of times. The rearrangement uses TRBV5-4 and TRBJ2-1; D may match TRBD1 or TRBD2 (5 bases each). Trimming stripped 0 bases from V and 0 bases from J, with 10 bases between. The length of the CDR3 is 16 residues. The germline V gene has CDR1 SGHNT and CDR2 YYREEE (reference sequence). This CDR3 reads CASSLGGTSSYNEQFF. CDR3 DNA: TGTGCCAGCAGCTTGGGAGGGACGAGCTCCTACAATGAGCAGTTCTTC.

This clone was recorded many times. The V gene is TRBV29-1, the J gene TRBJ2-2; D remains unclear. V lost 4 bases, J lost 8 bases, and 11 bases lay in between. The CDR3 extends over 12 amino acids. Germline CDR1 and CDR2: SQVTM and ANQGSEA. The CDR3 region is CSVGSWEGELFF. The CDR3 DNA follows: TGCAGCGTTGGATCATGGGAAGGGGAGCTGTTTTTT.

This chain joins TRBV7-6 and TRBJ1-5; TRBD1 might be the D (5 bases). V lost 5 bases and J lost 10, with 15 bases in between. CDR1 SGHVS and CDR2 FNYEAQ come from the germline V gene. The CDR3 is made up of 13 amino acids. This chain's CDR3 is CASSQGGAGPQHF. CDR3 bases: TGTGCCAGCAGCCAGGGAGGGGCCGGTCCCCAGCATTTT.

The rearrangement links TRBV29-1 to TRBJ1-2, with unresolved D. The V gene's germline CDR1 is SQVTM and CDR2 ANQGSEA. V was clipped by 4 bases and J by 2 bases, with 5 bases between them. CDR3 length: 11 residues. In DNA form, the CDR3 reads TGCAGCGTTGTTCAGAACTATGGCTACACCTTC. Its translation: CSVVQNYGYTF.

The genes are TRBV29-1 and TRBJ1-2; 9 nucleotides align to TRBD1. V shed 5 bases, J shed 0 bases, and the junction held 13 bases outside the gene matches. CDR1 and CDR2 (germline): SQVTM, ANQGSEA. This CDR3 spans 17 amino acids. The chain's CDR3 is CSVPRWGQGEANYGYTF. CDR3 in DNA: TGCAGCGTTCCTCGCTGGGGACAGGGAGAAGCTAACTATGGCTACACCTTC.

The sample holds a few counts of this clone. The chain couples TRBV29-1 to TRBJ2-2, with TRBD2 matching over 8 bases. V lost 3 bases, J lost 15 bases, and 9 bases stayed unmatched. Germline assignment: CDR1 SQVTM and CDR2 ANQGSEA. This CDR3 has 12 amino acids. CDR3 loop: CSVELPGGALFF. The CDR3 nucleotides read TGCAGCGTTGAGTTACCCGGGGGGGCGTTGTTTTTT.

This chain joins TRBV4-1 and TRBJ1-5; the D gene is possibly TRBD1 (6 bases). Germline loops: CDR1 MGHRA, CDR2 YSYEKL. The CDR3 runs 17 residues. V lost 4 bases to trimming and J lost 2 bases, with 18 bases between them. The CDR3 coding sequence is TGCGCCAGCAGCCTAACAGGGCCCGCCGATGGCAATCAGCCCCAGCATTTT. Translation: CASSLTGPADGNQPQHF.

The chain has TRBV5-1 and TRBJ1-2, with 8 bases fitting TRBD1. V lost 4 bases, J lost 7 bases, and 9 bases stayed unmatched. The V gene's germline CDR1 is SGHRS and CDR2 YFSETQ. This CDR3 is built from 14 residues. CDR3 nucleotide sequence: TGCGCCAGCAGCCCTGGACAGGGTACCCTTGGCTACACCTTC. This codes for CASSPGQGTLGYTF.

CDR3 loop: CSVATEWDSPLHF. CDR3 bases: TGCAGCGTTGCGACAGAGTGGGATTCACCCCTCCACTTT. This chain links TRBV29-1 with TRBJ1-6; D possibly corresponds to TRBD1 (5 bases). The germline V gene has CDR1 SQVTM and CDR2 ANQGSEA. CDR3 length: 13 residues. V was shortened by 4 bases and J by 8 bases, with 12 bases between the two germline ends.

Comments on this clone: Other DNA sequences from this sample encode an identical CDR3 as well. The chain joins TRBV2 to TRBJ1-5; D is possibly TRBD1 (6 bases). The germline V and J ends were trimmed by 6 bases and 3 bases, with 9 bases remaining between them. Per germline, CDR1 SNHLY and CDR2 FYNNEI. The CDR3 loop spans 13 amino acids. CDR3 sequence: CASSRDTNQPQHF. The DNA for the CDR3 is TGTGCCAGCAGCCGGGACACCAATCAGCCCCAGCATTTT.

The genes are TRBV14 and TRBJ2-2; D is unresolved. Deletions cut 1 base from V and 5 bases from J, with 5 bases between. The germline gives CDR1 SGHDN, CDR2 FVKESK. This CDR3 contains 13 residues. The CDR3 bases are TGTGCCAGCAGCCAAGTGCCAACCGGGGAGCTGTTTTTT. Amino acids: CASSQVPTGELFF.

The chain carries TRBV2 and TRBJ2-3; D tentatively fits TRBD1 or TRBD2 (5 bases each). The CDR3 extends over 16 amino acids. Germline CDR1 and CDR2: SNHLY and FYNNEI. Deletions cut 6 bases from V and 1 base from J, with 17 bases between. The CDR3, as DNA: TGTGCCAGCAGCTACGAGACGGGGCTGGGCACAGATACGCAGTATTTT. Its translation is CASSYETGLGTDTQYF. The entire variable domain, with the rest obtained from reference TRBV2 and TRBJ2-3, is as follows: EPEVTQTPSHQVTQMGQEVILRCVPISNHLYFYWYRQILGQKVEFLVSFYNNEISEKSEIFDDQFSVERPDGSNFTLKIRSTKLEDSAMYFCASSYETGLGTDTQYFGPGTRLTVL.

The CDR3 nucleotides are TGTGCCAGCAGCGTTACCGGGACAGGGCATACCGGGGAGCTGTTTTTT. The encoded protein is CASSVTGTGHTGELFF. The rearrangement joins TRBV7-2 to TRBJ2-2, with TRBD1 matching over 9 bases. V shed 5 bases, J shed 5 bases, and the junction held 9 bases outside the gene matches. The CDR3 consists of 16 residues. Per the germline V gene, CDR1 is SGHTA and CDR2 is FQGNSA.

The rearrangement uses TRBV11-2 and TRBJ1-2; a weak D match, TRBD1 (5 bases). The CDR3 totals 14 residues. Looked up from germline, CDR1 is SGHAT and CDR2 is FQNNGV. With 0 bases removed from V and 4 bases from J, the gap between germline ends came to 9 bases. The CDR3 nucleotides are TGTGCCAGCAGCTTAGAGCCCGGGGCCTATGGCTACACCTTC. This sequence encodes CASSLEPGAYGYTF. Using reference TRBV11-2 and TRBJ1-2 for the parts outside the CDR3, the full variable domain is EAGVAQSPRYKIIEKRQSVAFWCNPISGHATLYWYQQILGQGPKLLIQFQNNGVVDDSQLPKDRFSAERLKGVDSTLKIQPAKLEDSAVYLCASSLEPGAYGYTFGSGTRLTVV.

The chain uses TRBV4-3 and TRBJ1-5; a possible D gene is TRBD1 (6 bases). V dropped 3 bases and J dropped 3 bases, with 12 bases sitting between them. The CDR3 covers 15 residues. Germline CDR1 and CDR2: LGHNA and YSLEER. CDR3 loop: CASSQKQGYNQPQHF. DNA of the CDR3: TGCGCCAGCAGCCAGAAACAGGGATACAATCAGCCCCAGCATTTT.

The rearrangement uses TRBV10-2 and TRBJ2-2, with 10 nucleotides matching TRBD2. Germline CDR1 WSHSY, CDR2 SAAADI. Losses at the gene ends were 3 bases for V and 8 bases for J; bases not matched to a gene: 6. The CDR3 has 15 amino acids. The CDR3, as DNA: TGCGCCAGCAGTGATTTAGCGGGGGGATCGGGGGAGCTGTTTTTT. This codes for CASSDLAGGSGELFF.